These T cell receptor beta chains were read from a single sample in a study of vaccination and CD4 T cells after COVID-19. The antigens these receptors bind are not known. One entry per CDR3 protein results from TCRdb running MiXCR on the PCR reads. The data contain fewer than 20,000 distinct CDR3 sequences, around 47% of them singletons. Source: CD4+ T cells from blood, cultured in vitro, taken about 7 months after SARS-CoV-2 vaccination. These receptors were collected from a human donor who had recovered from COVID-19. Both conserved end residues are part of each CDR3. D genes are given only for firm matches. Expanded clones get a size class; other rows say once, few or many, or leave the size out.

>TRBV10-1|-|-|TRBJ1-1
CASSRGTEAFF
TGCGCCAGCAGTAGAGGGACTGAAGCTTTCTTT
>TRBV7-9|medium-sized|-|TRBJ2-7
CASTRRGSYEQYF
TGTGCCAGCACCAGAAGGGGCAGCTACGAGCAGTACTTC
>TRBV4-2|-|-|TRBJ1-6
CASSQDRRLSPLHF
TGTGCCAGCAGCCAAGATCGACGCCTCTCACCCCTCCACTTT
>TRBV28|-|TRBD1|TRBJ2-1
CASSLAKTGRDEQFF
TGTGCCAGCAGTTTAGCAAAGACAGGGAGAGATGAGCAGTTCTTC
>TRBV20-1|-|-|TRBJ1-1
CSARDRVNTEAFF
TGCAGTGCTAGAGACAGGGTCAACACTGAAGCTTTCTTT
>TRBV7-9|-|-|TRBJ1-1
CASSTPWGTLGAFF
TGTGCCAGCAGCACCCCATGGGGTACGCTTGGGGCTTTCTTT
>TRBV7-8|-|-|TRBJ1-5
CASNKYPNSNQPQHF
TGTGCCAGCAATAAGTACCCAAATAGCAATCAGCCCCAGCATTTT
>TRBV20-1|few|TRBD1|TRBJ1-1
CSARDGQGWTEAFF
TGCAGTGCTAGAGACGGACAGGGCTGGACTGAAGCTTTCTTT
>TRBV7-6|-|TRBD1|TRBJ2-2
CASSANRGHTGELFF
TGTGCCAGCAGCGCAAACAGGGGACACACCGGGGAGCTGTTTTTT
>TRBV19|-|-|TRBJ1-5
CASTIGLGQPQHF
TGTGCCAGTACCATCGGATTAGGTCAGCCCCAGCATTTT
>TRBV7-2|-|TRBD2|TRBJ2-5
CASLQERGGLGETQYF
TGTGCCAGCCTCCAGGAGCGGGGGGGCCTTGGGGAGACCCAGTACTTC
>TRBV7-8|-|-|TRBJ2-7
CASSSGPRGPAYEQYF
TGTGCCAGCAGCTCCGGCCCAAGAGGGCCAGCATACGAGCAGTACTTC
>TRBV6-5|-|TRBD2|TRBJ2-3
CASSHWGSGGASDTQYF
TGTGCCAGCAGTCACTGGGGTAGCGGGGGGGCCTCGGATACGCAGTATTTT
>TRBV20-1|-|-|TRBJ1-3
CSARDRAGSRGNTIYF
TGCAGTGCTAGAGATCGTGCAGGTTCACGCGGAAACACCATATATTTT
>TRBV7-6|once|-|TRBJ2-3
CASRPRLNRGVGTQYF
TGTGCTAGCAGACCCCGTTTGAATAGGGGGGTTGGGACGCAGTATTTT
>TRBV11-3|-|TRBD1|TRBJ1-1
CASSPQGGTEAFF
TGTGCCAGCAGCCCCCAGGGGGGCACTGAAGCTTTCTTT
>TRBV6-2/TRBV6-3|-|-|TRBJ2-3
CASTRVGIDTQYF
TGTGCCAGCACCAGGGTTGGGATAGATACGCAGTATTTT
>TRBV7-8|few|TRBD1|TRBJ1-2
CASSPWDRESYGYTF
TGTGCCAGCAGCCCCTGGGACAGGGAGAGCTATGGCTACACCTTC
>TRBV6-1|few|TRBD1|TRBJ1-6
CASSWEQGDWHF
TGTGCCAGCAGCTGGGAACAGGGGGACTGGCACTTT
>TRBV7-6|few|TRBD1|TRBJ2-1
CASSLDAGGYNEQFF
TGTGCCAGCAGCTTAGATGCAGGGGGCTACAATGAGCAGTTCTTC
>TRBV20-1|-|TRBD1|TRBJ2-3
CSARQGAHTDTQYF
TGCAGTGCTCGACAGGGGGCCCACACAGATACGCAGTATTTT
>TRBV28|-|-|TRBJ1-1
CASRVAQVVNTEAFF
TGTGCCAGCAGGGTCGCACAGGTAGTGAACACTGAAGCTTTCTTT
>TRBV7-9|medium-sized|TRBD1|TRBJ1-2
CASLGQGDGYTF
TGTGCCAGCTTAGGGCAGGGGGATGGCTACACCTTC
>TRBV20-1|-|-|TRBJ1-5
CSARGTGRVNQPQHF
TGCAGTGCTAGAGGTACAGGCCGAGTTAATCAGCCCCAGCATTTT
>TRBV20-1|-|-|TRBJ2-1
CSARGWGTDYNEQFF
TGCAGTGCTAGAGGCTGGGGGACGGACTACAATGAGCAGTTCTTC
>TRBV6-1|-|TRBD1|TRBJ1-5
CASGDRSIGPQHF
TGTGCCAGCGGGGACAGGAGCATTGGGCCCCAGCATTTT
>TRBV7-2|-|TRBD1|TRBJ1-2
CASSLEGAIYGYTF
TGTGCCAGCAGCTTAGAGGGGGCGATCTATGGCTACACCTTC
>TRBV5-4|-|-|TRBJ1-6
CASSKSGSPLHF
TGTGCCAGCAGTAAATCAGGGTCACCCCTCCACTTT
>TRBV20-1|medium-sized|-|TRBJ2-7
CSAREGQGYYEQYF
TGCAGTGCTAGAGAGGGGCAGGGGTACTACGAGCAGTACTTC
>TRBV28|-|TRBD1|TRBJ1-1
CASRDREDTEAFF
TGTGCCAGCCGGGACAGGGAGGACACTGAAGCTTTCTTT
>TRBV2|-|-|TRBJ2-5
CASSYTVQETQYF
TGTGCCAGCAGTTATACAGTCCAAGAGACCCAGTACTTC
>TRBV7-2|-|TRBD2|TRBJ2-2
CASSLRTSGSGELFF
TGTGCCAGCAGCCTCCGTACTAGCGGCAGCGGGGAGCTGTTTTTT
>TRBV5-4|few|-|TRBJ2-5
CASRLDYSAETQYF
TGTGCCAGCAGGTTAGACTATTCGGCAGAGACCCAGTACTTC
>TRBV30|once|TRBD1|TRBJ1-5
CAWRGGQGRGQPQHF
TGTGCCTGGAGGGGGGGACAGGGACGCGGTCAGCCCCAGCATTTT
>TRBV7-9|hyperexpanded|-|TRBJ2-3
CASSHYSTDTQYF
TGTGCCAGCAGCCACTATAGCACAGATACGCAGTATTTT
>TRBV6-1|few|-|TRBJ1-1
CASRRHTANTEAFF
TGTGCCAGCAGACGTCACACAGCGAACACTGAAGCTTTCTTT
>TRBV4-1|-|-|TRBJ2-3
CASSVRGYTDTQYF
TGCGCCAGCAGCGTCAGGGGCTACACAGATACGCAGTATTTT
>TRBV7-3|-|TRBD1|TRBJ2-3
CASSLNRGDTQYF
TGTGCCAGCAGCTTAAACAGGGGAGATACGCAGTATTTT
>TRBV6-1|few|-|TRBJ1-1
CASTDFSGTECAEAFF
TGTGCCAGCACCGACTTTTCCGGGACCGAATGCGCTGAAGCTTTCTTT
>TRBV6-2/TRBV6-3|-|-|TRBJ2-5
CASSQEMYQETQYF
TGTGCCAGCAGTCAGGAGATGTACCAAGAGACCCAGTACTTC
>TRBV7-3|-|-|TRBJ1-1
CASSPAANTEAFF
TGTGCCAGCAGCCCCGCGGCGAACACTGAAGCTTTCTTT
>TRBV7-6|-|-|TRBJ2-2
CASSLGRIGGGVDTGELFF
TGTGCCAGCAGCTTAGGTAGGATAGGGGGGGGTGTCGACACCGGGGAGCTGTTTTTT
>TRBV20-1|once|TRBD1|TRBJ2-4
CSADRAVENIQYF
TGCAGTGCAGACAGGGCAGTGGAAAACATTCAGTACTTC
>TRBV7-8|-|-|TRBJ2-1
CASSLLALAESYNEQFF
TGTGCCAGCAGCTTGTTAGCTTTGGCGGAATCCTACAATGAGCAGTTCTTC
>TRBV20-1|-|-|TRBJ2-1
CSARRDSSYNEQFF
TGCAGTGCTAGAAGGGATAGCTCCTACAATGAGCAGTTCTTC